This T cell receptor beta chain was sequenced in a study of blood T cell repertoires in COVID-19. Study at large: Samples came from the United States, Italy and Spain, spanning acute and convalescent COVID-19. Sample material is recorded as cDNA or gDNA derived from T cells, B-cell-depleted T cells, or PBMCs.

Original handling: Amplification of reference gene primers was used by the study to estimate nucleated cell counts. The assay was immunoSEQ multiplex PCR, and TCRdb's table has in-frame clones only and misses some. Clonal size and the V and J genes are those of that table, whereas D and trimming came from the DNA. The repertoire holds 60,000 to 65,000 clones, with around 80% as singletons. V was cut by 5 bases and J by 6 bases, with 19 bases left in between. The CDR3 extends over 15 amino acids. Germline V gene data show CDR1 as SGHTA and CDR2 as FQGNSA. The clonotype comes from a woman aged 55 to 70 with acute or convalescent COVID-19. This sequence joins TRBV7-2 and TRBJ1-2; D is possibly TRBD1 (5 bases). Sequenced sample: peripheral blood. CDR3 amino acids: CASSIGGFSPNGYTF. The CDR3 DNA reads TGTGCCAGCAGCATCGGGGGGTTCTCACCTAATGGCTACACCTTC.